Below, 5 T cell receptor beta chains from the same sample are listed, as sequenced in a study of OX40 agonist ivuxolimab in advanced cancers. Library generation was performed with the immunoSEQ multiplex PCR assay. The immuneACCESS repertoire file appears here via TCRdb, limited to in-frame rearrangements. These files lack a portion of the clones; in checked studies, under half of the deficit traces to unresolved V genes, and the cause of the others is not known. The sample data list about 76,000 clones, and approximately 87% of these were observed just once. Around 0.95% of the sample is taken by the ten largest. Sequencing was performed on CD4+ or CD8+ T cells sorted from blood, taken in a trial of the OX40 agonist ivuxolimab. The receptors stem from an adult with an advanced solid tumor such as melanoma, head and neck, liver or kidney cancer.

This clone was picked up a small number of times. This chain uses TRBV19 with TRBJ2-5, with D perhaps TRBD2 (6 bases). Germline lookup yields CDR1 LNHDA and CDR2 SQIVND (reference sequence). This CDR3 comprises 14 residues. With 5 bases removed from V and 0 bases from J, the gap between germline ends came to 10 bases. As DNA, the CDR3 is TGTGCCAGTAGTTTCCGGGACTACCAAGAGACCCAGTACTTC. Protein sequence: CASSFRDYQETQYF.

In this sample, this clone turned up a few times. The chain couples TRBV5-1 to TRBJ2-6; D gene ambiguous. Trimming removed 0 bases from V and 2 bases from J, with 3 bases in between. CDR1 is SGHRS and CDR2 is YFSETQ in the germline V gene. The CDR3 extends over 14 amino acids. The chain's CDR3 is CASSLVAGANVLTF. The CDR3 DNA reads as TGCGCCAGCAGCTTGGTGGCTGGGGCCAACGTCCTGACTTTC.

V usage is TRBV7-8 and J usage is TRBJ1-2, with no clear D. The germline V and J ends were trimmed by 1 base and 4 bases, with 10 bases remaining between them. CDR3 length equals 14 residues. Germline CDR1 and CDR2: SGHVS and FQNEAQ. CDR3 bases: TGTGCCAGCAGCTTAGGACGCCAATCCTATGGCTACACCTTC. Encoded protein: CASSLGRQSYGYTF.

The gene calls are TRBV19 and TRBJ2-7, with TRBD2 as a possible D gene (6 bases). Germline V CDR1 and CDR2: LNHDA, SQIVND (reference sequence). CDR3 size: 14 residues. Trimming stripped 3 bases from V and 5 bases from J, with 14 bases between. The CDR3 protein is CASSIGGKIHEQYF. The CDR3 DNA is TGTGCCAGTAGTATTGGGGGGAAAATTCACGAGCAGTACTTC.

This sequence joins TRBV6-5 and TRBJ1-5; unclear D gene. The germline gives CDR1 MNHEY, CDR2 SVGAGI. The CDR3 totals 15 residues. V was clipped by 5 bases and J by 0 bases, with 11 bases between them. This chain's CDR3 is CASSVKYYSNQPQHF. The CDR3 DNA sequence: TGTGCCAGCAGTGTAAAATATTATAGCAATCAGCCCCAGCATTTT.